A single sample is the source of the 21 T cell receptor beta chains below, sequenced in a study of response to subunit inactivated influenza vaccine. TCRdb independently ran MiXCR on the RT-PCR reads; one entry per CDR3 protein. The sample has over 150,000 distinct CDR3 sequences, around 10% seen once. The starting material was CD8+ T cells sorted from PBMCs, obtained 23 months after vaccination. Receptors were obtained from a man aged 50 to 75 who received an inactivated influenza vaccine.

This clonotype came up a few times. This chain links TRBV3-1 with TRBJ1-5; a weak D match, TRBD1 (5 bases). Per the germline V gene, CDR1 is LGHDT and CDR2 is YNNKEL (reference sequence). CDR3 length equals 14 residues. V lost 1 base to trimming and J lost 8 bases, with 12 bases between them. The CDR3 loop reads CASSQVGGLEPQHF. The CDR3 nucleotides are TGTGCCAGCAGCCAAGTTGGGGGATTAGAGCCCCAGCATTTT.

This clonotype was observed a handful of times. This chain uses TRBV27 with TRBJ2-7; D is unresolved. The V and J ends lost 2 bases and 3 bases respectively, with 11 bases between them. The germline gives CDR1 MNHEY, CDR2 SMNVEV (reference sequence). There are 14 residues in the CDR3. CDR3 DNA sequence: TGTGCCAGCAGTTTAACCGCCTACAGCTACGAGCAGTACTTC. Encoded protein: CASSLTAYSYEQYF.

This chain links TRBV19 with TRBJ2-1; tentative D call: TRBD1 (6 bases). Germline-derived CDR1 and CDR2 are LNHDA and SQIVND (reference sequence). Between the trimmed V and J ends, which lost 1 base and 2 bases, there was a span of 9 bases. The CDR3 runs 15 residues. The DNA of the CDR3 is TGTGCCAGTAGTATAGGGGACACCACCTACAATGAGCAGTTCTTC. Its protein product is CASSIGDTTYNEQFF. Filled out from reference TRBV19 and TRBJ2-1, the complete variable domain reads DGGITQSPKYLFRKEGQNVTLSCEQNLNHDAMYWYRQDPGQGLRLIYYSQIVNDFQKGDIAEGYSVSREKKESFPLTVTSAQKNPTAFYLCASSIGDTTYNEQFFGPGTRLTVL.

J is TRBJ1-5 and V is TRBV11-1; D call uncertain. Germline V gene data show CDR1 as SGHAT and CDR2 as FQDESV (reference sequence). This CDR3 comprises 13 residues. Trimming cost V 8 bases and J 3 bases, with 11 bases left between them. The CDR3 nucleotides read TGTGCCAGCTCTTGGGGATACAATCAGCCCCAGCATTTT. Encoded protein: CASSWGYNQPQHF. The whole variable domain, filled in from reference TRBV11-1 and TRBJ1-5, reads EAEVAQSPRYKITEKSQAVAFWCDPISGHATLYWYRQILGQGPELLVQFQDESVVDDSQLPKDRFSAERLKGVDSTLKIQPAELGDSAMYLCASSWGYNQPQHFGDGTRLSIL.

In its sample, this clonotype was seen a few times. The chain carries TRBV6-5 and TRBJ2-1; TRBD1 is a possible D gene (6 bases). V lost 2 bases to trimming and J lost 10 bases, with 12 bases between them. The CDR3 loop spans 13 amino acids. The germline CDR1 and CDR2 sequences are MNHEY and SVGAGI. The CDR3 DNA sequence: TGTGCCAGCAGTTACCCCGGACAGACAGAGCAGTTCTTC. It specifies CASSYPGQTEQFF.

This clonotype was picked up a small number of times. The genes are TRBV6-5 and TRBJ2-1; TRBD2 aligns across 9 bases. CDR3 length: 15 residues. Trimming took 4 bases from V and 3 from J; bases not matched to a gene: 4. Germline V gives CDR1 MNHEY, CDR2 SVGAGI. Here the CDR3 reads CASSLLAGFYNEQFF. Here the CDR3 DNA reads TGTGCCAGCAGTTTACTAGCGGGTTTCTACAATGAGCAGTTCTTC.

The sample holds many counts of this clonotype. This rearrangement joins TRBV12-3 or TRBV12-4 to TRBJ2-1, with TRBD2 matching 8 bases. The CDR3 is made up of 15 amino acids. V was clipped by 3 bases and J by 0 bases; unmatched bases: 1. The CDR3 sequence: CASSLGTSSYNEQFF. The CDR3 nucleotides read TGTGCCAGCAGTTTGGGGACTAGCTCCTACAATGAGCAGTTCTTC.

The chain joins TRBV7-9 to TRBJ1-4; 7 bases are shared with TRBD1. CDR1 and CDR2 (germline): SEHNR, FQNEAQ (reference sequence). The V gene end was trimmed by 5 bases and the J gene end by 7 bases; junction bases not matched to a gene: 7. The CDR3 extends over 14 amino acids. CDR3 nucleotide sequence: TGTGCCAGCAGCGTTGACAGGGACGTTGAAAAACTGTTTTTT. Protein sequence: CASSVDRDVEKLFF.

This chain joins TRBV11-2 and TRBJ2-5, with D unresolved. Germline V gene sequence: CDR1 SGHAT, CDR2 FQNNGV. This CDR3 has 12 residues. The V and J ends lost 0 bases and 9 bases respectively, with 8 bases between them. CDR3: CASSLEDAAQYF. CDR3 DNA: TGTGCCAGCAGCTTAGAAGACGCGGCCCAGTACTTC.

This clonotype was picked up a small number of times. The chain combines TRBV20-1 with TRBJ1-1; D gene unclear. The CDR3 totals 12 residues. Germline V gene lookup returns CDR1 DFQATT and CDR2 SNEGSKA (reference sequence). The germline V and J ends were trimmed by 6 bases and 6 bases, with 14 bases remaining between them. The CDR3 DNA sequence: TGCAGTGCCGCGGGTAGGAGGGCTGAAGCTTTCTTT. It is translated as CSAAGRRAEAFF.

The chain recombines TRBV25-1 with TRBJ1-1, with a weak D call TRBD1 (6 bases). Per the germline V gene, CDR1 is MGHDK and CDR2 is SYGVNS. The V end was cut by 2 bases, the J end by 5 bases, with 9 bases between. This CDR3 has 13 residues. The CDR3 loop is CASSEGQTTEAFF. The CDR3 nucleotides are TGTGCCAGCAGTGAAGGACAGACTACTGAAGCTTTCTTT.

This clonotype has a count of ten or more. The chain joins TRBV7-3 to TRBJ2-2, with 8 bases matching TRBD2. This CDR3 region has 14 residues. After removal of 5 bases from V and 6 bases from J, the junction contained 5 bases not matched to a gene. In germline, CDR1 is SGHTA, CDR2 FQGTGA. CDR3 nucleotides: TGTGCCAGCAGCCTACTCGGGGGGGCCGGGGAGCTGTTTTTT. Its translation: CASSLLGGAGELFF.

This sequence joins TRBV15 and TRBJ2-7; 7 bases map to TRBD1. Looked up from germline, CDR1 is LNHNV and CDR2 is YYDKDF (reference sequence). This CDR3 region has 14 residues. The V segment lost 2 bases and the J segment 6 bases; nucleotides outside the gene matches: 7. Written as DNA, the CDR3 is TGTGCCACCAGCAGAAGGGACAGTTTTTTCGAGCAGTACTTC. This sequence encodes CATSRRDSFFEQYF.

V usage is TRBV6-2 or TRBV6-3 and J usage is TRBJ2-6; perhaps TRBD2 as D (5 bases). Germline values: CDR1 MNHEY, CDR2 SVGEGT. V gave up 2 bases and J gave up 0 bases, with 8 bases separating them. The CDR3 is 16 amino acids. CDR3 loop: CASSYGEGSGANVLTF. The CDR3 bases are TGTGCCAGCAGTTACGGTGAGGGCTCTGGGGCCAACGTCCTGACTTTC.

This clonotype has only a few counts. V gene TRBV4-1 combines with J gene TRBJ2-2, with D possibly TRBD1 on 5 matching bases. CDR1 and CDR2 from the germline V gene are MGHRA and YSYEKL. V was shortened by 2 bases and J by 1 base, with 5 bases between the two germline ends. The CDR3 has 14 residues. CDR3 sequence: CASSQQGNTGELFF. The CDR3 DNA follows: TGCGCCAGCAGCCAACAGGGGAACACCGGGGAGCTGTTTTTT.

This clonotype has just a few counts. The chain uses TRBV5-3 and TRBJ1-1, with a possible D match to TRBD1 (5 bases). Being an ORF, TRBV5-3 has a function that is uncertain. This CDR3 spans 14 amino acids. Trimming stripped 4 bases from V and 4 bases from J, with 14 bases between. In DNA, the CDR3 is TGTGCCAGAAGCGATCCAGGGTCGTGCACTGAAGCTTTCTTT. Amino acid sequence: CARSDPGSCTEAFF.

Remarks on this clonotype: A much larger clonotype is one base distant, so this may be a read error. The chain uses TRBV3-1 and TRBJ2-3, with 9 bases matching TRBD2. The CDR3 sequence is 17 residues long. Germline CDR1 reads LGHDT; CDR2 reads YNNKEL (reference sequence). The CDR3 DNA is TGTGCCAGCGGCCAATTTGCGGGGGGGCTTGAAATAGATACGCAGTATTTT. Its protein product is CASGQFAGGLEIDTQYF.

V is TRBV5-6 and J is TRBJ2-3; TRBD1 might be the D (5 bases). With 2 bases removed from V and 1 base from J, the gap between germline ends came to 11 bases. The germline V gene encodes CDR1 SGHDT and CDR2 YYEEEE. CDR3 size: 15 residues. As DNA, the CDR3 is TGTGCCAGCAGCTTAATCGGACAACGCACAGATACGCAGTATTTT. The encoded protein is CASSLIGQRTDTQYF.

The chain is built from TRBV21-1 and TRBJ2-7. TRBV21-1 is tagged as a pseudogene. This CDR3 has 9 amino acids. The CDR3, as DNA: TGTGCCAGAGTCTACGAGCAGTACTTC. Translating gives CARVYEQYF.

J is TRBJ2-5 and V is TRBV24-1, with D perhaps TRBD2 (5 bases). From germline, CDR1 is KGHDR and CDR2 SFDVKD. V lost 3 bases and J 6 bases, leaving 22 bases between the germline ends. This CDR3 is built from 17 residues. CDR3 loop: CATSDASVWGANKTQYF. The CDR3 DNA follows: TGTGCCACCAGTGATGCATCCGTTTGGGGAGCGAACAAGACCCAGTACTTC.

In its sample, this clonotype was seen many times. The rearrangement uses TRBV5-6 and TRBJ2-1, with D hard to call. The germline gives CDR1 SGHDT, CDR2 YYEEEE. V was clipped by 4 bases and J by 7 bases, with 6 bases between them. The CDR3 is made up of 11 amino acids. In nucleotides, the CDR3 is TGTGCCAGCAGCCTTACGAATGAGCAGTTCTTC. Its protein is CASSLTNEQFF.